This record covers a single T cell receptor (beta chain). This specimen belongs to a study of blood T cell repertoires in COVID-19. Study details: PBMCs, B-cell-depleted T cells, or T cells provided the cDNA or gDNA that made up the material.

Using immunoSEQ multiplex PCR, the repertoire was profiled, and TCRdb retains in-frame clones only, with some absent. The top ten hold around 3.2% of the sample, which has roughly 50,000 clones, 79% seen once. This sequence was found in a man between 60 and 75 years old with acute or convalescent COVID-19. The sequenced material came from peripheral blood.

The CDR3 DNA reads as TGCGCCAGCAGCTCCTTAGCGGGACAAGAGACCCAGTACTTC. Residues: CASSSLAGQETQYF. The gene calls are TRBV5-1 and TRBJ2-5, with 8 nucleotides matching TRBD2. CDR3 length: 14 amino acids. V was clipped by 3 bases and J by 2 bases; unmatched bases: 3. CDR1 is SGHRS and CDR2 is YFSETQ in the germline V gene.